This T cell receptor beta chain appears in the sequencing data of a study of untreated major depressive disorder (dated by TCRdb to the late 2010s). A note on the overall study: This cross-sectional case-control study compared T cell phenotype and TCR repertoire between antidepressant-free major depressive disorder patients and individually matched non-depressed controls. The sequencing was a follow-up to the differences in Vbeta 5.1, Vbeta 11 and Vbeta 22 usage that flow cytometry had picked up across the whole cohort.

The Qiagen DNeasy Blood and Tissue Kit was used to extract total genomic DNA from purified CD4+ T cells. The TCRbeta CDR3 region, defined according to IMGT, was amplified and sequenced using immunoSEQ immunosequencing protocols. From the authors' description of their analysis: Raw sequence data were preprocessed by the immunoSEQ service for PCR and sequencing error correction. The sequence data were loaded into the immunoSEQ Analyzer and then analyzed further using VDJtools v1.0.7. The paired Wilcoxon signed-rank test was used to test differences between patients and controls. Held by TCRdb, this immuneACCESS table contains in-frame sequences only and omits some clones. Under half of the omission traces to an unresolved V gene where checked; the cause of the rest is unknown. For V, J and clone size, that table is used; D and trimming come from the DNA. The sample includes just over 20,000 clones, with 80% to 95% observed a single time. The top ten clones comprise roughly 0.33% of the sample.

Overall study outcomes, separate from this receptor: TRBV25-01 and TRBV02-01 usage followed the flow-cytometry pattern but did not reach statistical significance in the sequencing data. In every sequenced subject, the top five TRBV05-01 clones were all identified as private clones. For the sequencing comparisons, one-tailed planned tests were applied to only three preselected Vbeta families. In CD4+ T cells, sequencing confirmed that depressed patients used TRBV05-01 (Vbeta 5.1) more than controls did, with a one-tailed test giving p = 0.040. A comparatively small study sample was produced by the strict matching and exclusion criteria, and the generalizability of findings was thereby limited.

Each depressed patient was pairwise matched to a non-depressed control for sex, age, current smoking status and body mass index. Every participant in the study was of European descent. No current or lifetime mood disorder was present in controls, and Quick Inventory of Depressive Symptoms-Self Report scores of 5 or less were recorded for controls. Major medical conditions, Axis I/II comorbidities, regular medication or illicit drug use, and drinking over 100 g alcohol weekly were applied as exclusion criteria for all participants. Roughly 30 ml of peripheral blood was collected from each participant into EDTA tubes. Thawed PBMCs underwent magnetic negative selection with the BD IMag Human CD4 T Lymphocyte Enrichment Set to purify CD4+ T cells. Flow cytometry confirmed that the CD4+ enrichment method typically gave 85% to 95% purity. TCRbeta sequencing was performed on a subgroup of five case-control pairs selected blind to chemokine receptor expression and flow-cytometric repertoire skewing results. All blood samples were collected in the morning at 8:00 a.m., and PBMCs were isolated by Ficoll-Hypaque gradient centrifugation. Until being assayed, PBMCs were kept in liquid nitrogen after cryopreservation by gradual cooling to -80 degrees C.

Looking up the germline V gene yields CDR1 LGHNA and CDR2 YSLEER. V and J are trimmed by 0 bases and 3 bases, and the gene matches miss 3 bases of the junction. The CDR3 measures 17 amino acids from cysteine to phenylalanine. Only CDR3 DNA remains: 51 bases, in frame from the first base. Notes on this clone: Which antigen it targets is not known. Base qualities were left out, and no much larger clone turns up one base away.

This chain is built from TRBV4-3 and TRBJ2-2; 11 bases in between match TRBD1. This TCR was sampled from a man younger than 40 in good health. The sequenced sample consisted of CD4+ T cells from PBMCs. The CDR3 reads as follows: CASSQEGQGADTGELFF. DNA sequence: TGCGCCAGCAGCCAAGAAGGACAGGGGGCGGACACCGGGGAGCTGTTTTTT.